The 20 T cell receptor beta chains in this list originate from one sample, sequenced in a study of T cells in Graves' hyperthyroidism and ophthalmopathy (dated by TCRdb to the late 2010s). The library was made by multiplex PCR. Sequencing was performed on an Illumina HiSeq 2000. TCR beta CDR3 regions were amplified from RNA transcripts. The TCR CDR3 was subjected to a first round of RT-PCR using the HTBI primer set and the Qiagen OneStep RT-PCR kit. TCRdb reprocessed the public reads (quality trimming at Q25 with fastp, clone calling with MiXCR) and kept in-frame beta chains. All rows with the same CDR3 protein become a single entry with the most common DNA and genes. The table for this sample lists fewer than 750,000 distinct CDR3 sequences; approximately 14% of them were counted only once. Around 4.5% of the sample rests with the top ten. The sequencing sample was made of blood. The source is a woman between 40 and 50 years old with Graves' ophthalmopathy.

This clonotype was seen at least ten times. The J gene is TRBJ1-4, the V gene TRBV12-3 or TRBV12-4; TRBD1 matches at 8 bases. V dropped 6 bases and J dropped 8; count of bases not matched to a gene: 5. This CDR3 comprises 13 residues. CDR3 loop: CASSKGQGEKLFF. In DNA form, the CDR3 reads TGTGCCAGCAGCAAAGGACAGGGAGAAAAACTGTTTTTT.

This clonotype was found many times. This chain joins TRBV2 and TRBJ2-7, with D unclear. CDR3 length: 14 amino acids. Germline V gives CDR1 SNHLY, CDR2 FYNNEI. Trimming removed 2 bases from V and 7 bases from J, with 15 bases in between. The CDR3 nucleotides read TGTGCCAGCAGTGAAAGTCTAGTTCTATCAGAGCAGTACTTC. It encodes CASSESLVLSEQYF.

The sample holds many counts of this clonotype. This sequence joins TRBV11-2 and TRBJ1-1; D perhaps matches TRBD1 (6 bases). The CDR3 has 12 residues. Trimming pared 5 bases from V and 11 bases from J, leaving 15 bases between. CDR1 is SGHAT, CDR2 FQNNGV, per germline. In nucleotides, the CDR3 is TGTGCCAGCAGCAACATACAGGGCACCGCTTTCTTT. Translating it yields CASSNIQGTAFF.

This clonotype was counted only a few times. This chain uses TRBV7-2 with TRBJ2-2, with unresolved D. The V end lost 1 base, the J end lost 6 bases, and 9 bases lay between the germline ends. From germline, CDR1 is SGHTA and CDR2 FQGNSA. This CDR3 is built from 14 residues. This CDR3 is CASSLVGMSGELFF. CDR3 DNA: TGTGCCAGCAGCTTAGTGGGCATGTCCGGGGAGCTGTTTTTT.

Ten or more counts support this clonotype. CDR3 protein: CATSGTGTVQETQYF. The CDR3 bases are TGTGCCACCAGCGGTACCGGGACAGTCCAAGAGACCCAGTACTTC. The V call is TRBV15, the J call TRBJ2-5, with 7 nucleotides matching TRBD1. The junction had 7 bases not matched to a gene; V was cut back by 5 bases and J by 1 base. Looked up from germline, CDR1 is LNHNV and CDR2 is YYDKDF (reference sequence). This CDR3 has 15 amino acids.

The V and J genes are TRBV12-3 or TRBV12-4 and TRBJ1-1; no firm D call. V was trimmed by 3 bases and J by 6 bases, leaving 14 bases between them. The CDR3 totals 14 residues. The CDR3 region is CASSFDVTPAEAFF. CDR3 nucleotide sequence: TGTGCCAGCAGTTTCGACGTCACTCCGGCTGAAGCTTTCTTT.

This clonotype was counted at least ten times. V is TRBV3-1 and J is TRBJ2-7, with D hard to call. This CDR3 spans 12 amino acids. The V end lost 3 bases, the J end lost 6 bases, and 9 bases lay between the germline ends. Germline values: CDR1 LGHDT, CDR2 YNNKEL (reference sequence). The CDR3 spells CASSHRFSEQYF. Written as DNA, the CDR3 is TGTGCCAGCAGCCACCGGTTTAGCGAGCAGTACTTC.

This clonotype was seen repeatedly, ten times or more. V is TRBV6-2 or TRBV6-3 and J is TRBJ2-2; 9 bases line up with TRBD2. Germline CDR1 MNHEY, CDR2 SVGEGT. The CDR3 extends over 17 amino acids. V shed 0 bases and J 0 bases; nucleotides not matched to a gene: 2. The CDR3 reads CASSYSKREANTGELFF. The CDR3 DNA follows: TGTGCCAGCAGTTACTCTAAGCGGGAGGCGAACACCGGGGAGCTGTTTTTT.

This clonotype appeared a few times. J is TRBJ1-1 and V is TRBV11-2; D is possibly TRBD1 (5 bases). Germline CDR1 is SGHAT and CDR2 is FQNNGV. With 7 bases removed from V and 2 bases from J, the gap between germline ends came to 20 bases. The CDR3 consists of 16 residues. Written as DNA, the CDR3 is TGTGCCAGCACCTATTTAACCCGGGGGGGTAACACTGAAGCTTTCTTT. Protein product: CASTYLTRGGNTEAFF.

This clonotype was seen at least ten times. This rearrangement joins TRBV7-2 to TRBJ1-2; no definite D call. The CDR3 loop spans 15 amino acids. The V and J ends lost 3 bases and 4 bases respectively, with 15 bases between them. From germline, CDR1 is SGHTA and CDR2 FQGNSA. This CDR3 is CASSLHPRNPYGYTF. The DNA of the CDR3 is TGTGCCAGCAGCTTGCACCCGCGGAACCCCTATGGCTACACCTTC.

The chain uses TRBV6-2 or TRBV6-3 and TRBJ2-7; possibly TRBD2 for D (5 bases). V shed 4 bases and J shed 2 bases, with 21 bases lying between them. The CDR3 runs 17 residues. Germline V gene data show CDR1 as MNHEY and CDR2 as SVGEGT. Written as DNA, the CDR3 is TGTGCCAGCAGTTCACCTGGGGAGACGGAGGTTGCCTACGAGCAGTACTTC. Translating it yields CASSSPGETEVAYEQYF.

The chain employs TRBV20-1 and TRBJ1-5, with D maybe TRBD1 (6 bases). The CDR3 spans 13 residues. Germline assignment: CDR1 DFQATT and CDR2 SNEGSKA (reference sequence). V was pared by 3 bases and J by 5 bases, with 11 bases between. The CDR3 DNA follows: TGCAGTGCTAGTTTACCAGGGGATCAGCCCCAGCATTTT. Translation: CSASLPGDQPQHF.

V usage is TRBV7-2 and J usage is TRBJ1-3, with D possibly being TRBD1 (5 bases). This CDR3 region has 15 residues. Germline V lookup: CDR1 SGHTA, CDR2 FQGNSA. Trimming shortened V by 1 base and J by 3 bases, and 10 bases separated the two germline ends. CDR3 loop: CASSLVPGVGNTIYF. The CDR3 nucleotides read TGTGCCAGCAGCTTAGTGCCGGGGGTTGGAAACACCATATATTTT.

This clonotype was seen repeatedly, ten times or more. The chain recombines TRBV5-4 with TRBJ2-5, with D perhaps being TRBD1 or TRBD2 (5 bases each). This CDR3 has 17 residues. Trimming removed 0 bases from V and 5 bases from J, with 20 bases in between. The germline V gene encodes CDR1 SGHNT and CDR2 YYREEE (reference sequence). CDR3 coding DNA: TGTGCCAGCAGCTTGGGGTGGGGGAACCCCTCTCCGGAGACCCAGTACTTC. Translating gives CASSLGWGNPSPETQYF.

The V gene is TRBV11-2, the J gene TRBJ2-2; TRBD2 matches at 14 bases. V trimming: 5 bases; J trimming: 5 bases; junction bases outside the gene matches: 13. Per the germline V gene, CDR1 is SGHAT and CDR2 is FQNNGV. The CDR3 runs to 19 residues. Here the CDR3 DNA reads TGTGCCAGCAGCATGGAGACTAGCGGGAGGGCCCCTAGGACCGGGGAGCTGTTTTTT. Amino acids: CASSMETSGRAPRTGELFF.

This chain uses TRBV2 with TRBJ1-1, with 8 bases lining up with TRBD1. The CDR3 runs to 15 residues. The germline gives CDR1 SNHLY, CDR2 FYNNEI. After removal of 4 bases from V and 9 bases from J, the junction contained 13 bases not matched to a gene. CDR3 DNA sequence: TGTGCCAGCAGTGCGGGCCAGGGGGCGGGGGTTCAAGCTTTCTTT. Protein: CASSAGQGAGVQAFF.

This chain uses TRBV20-1 with TRBJ2-5; D is possibly TRBD1 (6 bases). V shed 4 bases and J shed 0 bases, with 9 bases lying between them. The CDR3 is 13 residues long. Germline values: CDR1 DFQATT, CDR2 SNEGSKA (reference sequence). CDR3 in amino acids: CSATRQDQETQYF. In nucleotides, the CDR3 is TGCAGTGCTACCCGACAGGACCAAGAGACCCAGTACTTC.

This chain uses TRBV29-1 with TRBJ2-7, with a weak D call TRBD2 (5 bases). CDR1 is SQVTM and CDR2 is ANQGSEA in the germline V gene. V shed 1 base and J shed 2 bases, with 12 bases lying between them. This CDR3 spans 14 amino acids. The CDR3 region is CSVEVVAFPYEQYF. The DNA for the CDR3 is TGCAGCGTTGAAGTAGTAGCGTTCCCCTACGAGCAGTACTTC.

This clonotype was picked up many times. The chain couples TRBV7-8 to TRBJ1-2; no clear D gene. CDR1 is SGHVS, CDR2 FQNEAQ, per germline. Trimming shortened V by 5 bases and J by 5 bases, and 24 bases separated the two germline ends. This CDR3 is built from 17 residues. This CDR3 is CASSQRPVSSPLYGYTF. CDR3 nucleotide sequence: TGTGCCAGCAGCCAACGTCCAGTCTCATCCCCGCTGTATGGCTACACCTTC.

The chain has TRBV11-2 and TRBJ1-2; D not certain. The V and J ends lost 0 bases and 4 bases respectively, with 18 bases between them. The CDR3 length is 17 residues. Looked up from germline, CDR1 is SGHAT and CDR2 is FQNNGV. As DNA, the CDR3 is TGTGCCAGCAGCTTAGATGCGCGGGCCACAGCGAGCTATGGCTACACCTTC. Residues: CASSLDARATASYGYTF.